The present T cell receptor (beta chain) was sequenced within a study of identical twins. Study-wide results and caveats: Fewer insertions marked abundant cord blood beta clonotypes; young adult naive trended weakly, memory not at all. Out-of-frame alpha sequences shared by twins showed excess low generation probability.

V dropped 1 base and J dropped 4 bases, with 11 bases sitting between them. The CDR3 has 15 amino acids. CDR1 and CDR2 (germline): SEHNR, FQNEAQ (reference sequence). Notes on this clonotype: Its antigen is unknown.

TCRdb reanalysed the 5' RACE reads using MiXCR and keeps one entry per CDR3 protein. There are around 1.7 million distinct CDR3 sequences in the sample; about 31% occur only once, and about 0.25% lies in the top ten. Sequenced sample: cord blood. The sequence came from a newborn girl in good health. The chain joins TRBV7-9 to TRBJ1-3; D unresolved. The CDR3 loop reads CASSLVYAPGNTIYF. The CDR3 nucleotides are TGTGCCAGCAGCTTAGTATACGCACCCGGAAACACCATATATTTT. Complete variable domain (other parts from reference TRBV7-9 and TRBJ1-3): DTGVSQNPRHKITKRGQNVTFRCDPISEHNRLYWYRQTLGQGPEFLTYFQNEAQLEKSRLLSDRFSAERPKGSFSTLEIQRTEQGDSAMYLCASSLVYAPGNTIYFGEGSWLTVV.